This T cell receptor beta chain came from a study of preoperative IRX-2 immunotherapy in early breast cancer. Treatment denoted: preoperative locoregional IRX-2 cytokine immunotherapy. Preoperative locoregional IRX-2 cytokine immunotherapy was tested in the phase Ib source study. TCRdb's copy holds only in-frame clones and misses some; the assay was immunoSEQ multiplex PCR. The sample carries 35,000 to 40,000 clones, 65% to 90% recorded once. The germline gives CDR1 SGHRS, CDR2 YFSETQ. The CDR3 has 17 residues. Trimming at V came to 1 base and at J to 1 base, leaving 6 bases not matched to a gene. The sequence derives from a human donor with breast cancer. The sample was lymph node tissue, taken after IRX-2 immunotherapy. The genes are TRBV5-1 and TRBJ2-3; 10 bases fit TRBD2. CDR3: CASSLPSGGRGTDTQYF. The CDR3 bases are TGCGCCAGCAGCTTGCCTAGCGGGGGCCGAGGCACAGATACGCAGTATTTT.